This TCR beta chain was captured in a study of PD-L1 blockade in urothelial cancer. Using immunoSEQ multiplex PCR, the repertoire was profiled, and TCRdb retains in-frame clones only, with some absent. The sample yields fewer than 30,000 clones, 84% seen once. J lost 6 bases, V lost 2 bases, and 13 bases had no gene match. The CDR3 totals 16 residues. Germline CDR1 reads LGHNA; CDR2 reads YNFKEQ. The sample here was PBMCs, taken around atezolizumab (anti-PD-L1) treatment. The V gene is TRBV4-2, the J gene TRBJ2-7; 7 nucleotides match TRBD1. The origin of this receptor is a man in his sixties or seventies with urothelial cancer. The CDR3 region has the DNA TGTGCCAGCAGCCAACTTCCGGGACAGTGGGCACCCGAGCAGTACTTC. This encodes CASSQLPGQWAPEQYF.